This TCR beta chain was observed in a study of cytomegalovirus exposure and HLA in healthy donors. V dropped 0 bases and J dropped 6; count of bases not matched to a gene: 14. The CDR3 has 19 residues. In germline, CDR1 is SGDLS, CDR2 YYNGEE. Profiling relied on immunoSEQ multiplex PCR, and the TCRdb table lists in-frame clones only, not all of them. The sample holds about 130,000 clones; roughly 89% are singletons and the top ten take 1.1%. This chain joins TRBV9 and TRBJ2-1, with 11 nucleotides matching TRBD2. This TCR came from a woman aged 18-29 years in good health and CMV-seronegative. The material sequenced was PBMCs. CDR3 coding DNA: TGTGCCAGCAGCGTAGGTACCCCCACCCGGACTAGCGGGTTCAATGAGCAGTTCTTC. Residues: CASSVGTPTRTSGFNEQFF.